Listed here are 3 T cell receptor beta chains from one sample, sequenced in a study of cytomegalovirus exposure and HLA in healthy donors. Some clones are missing from TCRdb's copy, which holds only in-frame ones; the method was immunoSEQ multiplex PCR. Seen here are roughly 60,000 clones, 90% to 95% observed once, and the top ten hold 5.5% to 7.5%. The source material was PBMCs. The receptors were gathered from a woman aged 18-35 years in good health and CMV-seropositive.

This clone occurred once. This chain links TRBV9 with TRBJ2-3; 7 positions match TRBD1. CDR1 is SGDLS and CDR2 is YYNGEE in the germline V gene. The V and J ends lost 3 bases and 5 bases, in that order; junction bases with no gene match: 6. The length of the CDR3 is 14 residues. The CDR3 spells CASSATGVGDTQYF. CDR3 sequence (DNA): TGTGCCAGCAGCGCCACAGGGGTAGGAGATACGCAGTATTTT. The full variable domain, in which reference TRBV9 and TRBJ2-3 provide the parts outside the CDR3, is DSGVTQTPKHLITATGQRVTLRCSPRSGDLSVYWYQQSLDQGLQFLIQYYNGEERAKGNILERFSAQQFPDLHSELNLSSLELGDSALYFCASSATGVGDTQYFGPGTRLTVL.

V gene TRBV5-1 combines with J gene TRBJ2-2; 9 positions match TRBD1. Germline-derived CDR1 and CDR2 are SGHRS and YFSETQ. There are 15 residues in the CDR3. Trimming removed 4 bases from V and 3 bases from J; junction bases left unmatched: 4. The CDR3 protein is CASSPRTGDTGELFF. The CDR3 DNA follows: TGCGCCAGCAGCCCTAGGACAGGGGACACCGGGGAGCTGTTTTTT.

This chain uses TRBV19 with TRBJ2-1, with TRBD2 matching over 7 bases. V was pared by 1 base and J by 4 bases, with 4 bases of the junction left unmatched. CDR1 LNHDA and CDR2 SQIVND come from the germline V gene (reference sequence). The CDR3 extends over 15 amino acids. The CDR3 nucleotides read TGTGCCAGTAGTATAGTAGCGGGCTTTTACAATGAGCAGTTCTTC. Translated: CASSIVAGFYNEQFF.